This T cell receptor (beta chain) derives from a study of radiotherapy plus CTLA-4 blockade in lung cancer. V was trimmed by 7 bases and J by 3 bases, leaving 10 bases between them. There are 11 residues in the CDR3. The germline V gene encodes CDR1 SQVTM and CDR2 ANQGSEA. Sequencing used immunoSEQ multiplex PCR; TCRdb keeps in-frame clones, though not all of them. Of 9,500 to 15,000 clones detected, 84% appear once; the ten largest clones hold approximately 30%. The chain combines TRBV29-1 with TRBJ2-7; D is perhaps TRBD2 (6 bases). The sample here was peripheral blood, taken from a patient treated with radiotherapy plus ipilimumab. The sequence was collected from a human donor with non-small cell lung cancer that progressed on radiotherapy plus ipilimumab. CDR3 amino acids: CSAGTHYEQYF. CDR3 coding DNA: TGCAGCGCCGGGACTCACTACGAGCAGTACTTC.